A selection of T cell receptor beta chains follows, all from one sample in a study of CD8 T cells in ankylosing spondylitis. TCRdb redid the calling of the 5' RACE reads with MiXCR, one entry per CDR3 protein. In the table there are roughly 260,000 distinct CDR3 sequences, about 20% of which are singletons. The sample comprised blood, either unsorted or a sorted T cell fraction (not recorded which). The origin of the receptors is a male donor with ankylosing spondylitis or in good health (not recorded which). CDR3s include the opening cysteine and the closing phenylalanine or tryptophan. A D gene is named only where the DNA matches it firmly. Some rows mark clone size as missing; the rest say once, few, many or name a class of expanded clone.

-	TRBJ2-1	TRBD2	TRBV24-1	CATSHRAGLAGRSYNEQFF	TGTGCCACCAGTCACAGGGCCGGACTAGCGGGAAGGTCCTACAATGAGCAGTTCTTC
few	TRBJ2-2	-	TRBV19	CATKPAVATTGELFF	TGTGCCACCAAGCCAGCGGTGGCGACCACCGGGGAGCTGTTTTTT
-	TRBJ2-1	TRBD1	TRBV5-1	CASSYSGTGVSNEQFF	TGCGCCAGCAGCTACTCCGGGACAGGGGTTAGCAATGAGCAGTTCTTC
many	TRBJ1-6	-	TRBV27	CASSRNNSPLHF	TGTGCCAGCAGTCGGAATAATTCACCCCTCCACTTT
many	TRBJ2-3	-	TRBV5-1	CASSVTVTDTQYF	TGCGCCAGCAGCGTTACGGTCACAGATACGCAGTATTTT
-	TRBJ1-5	-	TRBV5-1	CASSLGPERDQPQHF	TGCGCCAGCAGCTTGGGCCCGGAAAGGGATCAGCCCCAGCATTTT
-	TRBJ1-1	-	TRBV16	CASSNQGNTEAFF	TGTGCCAGCAGCAACCAGGGGAACACTGAAGCTTTCTTT
-	TRBJ2-5	-	TRBV11-2	CASSLGPWGVEETQYF	TGTGCCAGCAGCTTAGGACCTTGGGGGGTGGAAGAGACCCAGTACTTC
few	TRBJ2-5	TRBD2	TRBV20-1	CSARLAGRETQYF	TGCAGTGCTCGACTAGCGGGGAGGGAGACCCAGTACTTC
-	TRBJ2-1	-	TRBV5-1	CASTVRGRVDEQFF	TGCGCCAGCACCGTGAGGGGGAGGGTCGATGAGCAGTTCTTC
-	TRBJ1-1	TRBD1	TRBV19	CASTIGTGVNTEAFF	TGTGCCAGTACCATTGGGACAGGAGTGAACACTGAAGCTTTCTTT
few	TRBJ1-1	-	TRBV5-5	CASSLTGALNTEAFF	TGTGCCAGCAGCTTAACAGGCGCCCTGAACACTGAAGCTTTCTTT
many	TRBJ2-1	TRBD2	TRBV10-3	CAISESAVAGPYNEQFF	TGTGCCATCAGTGAGTCGGCAGTAGCGGGACCGTACAATGAGCAGTTCTTC
-	TRBJ2-1	TRBD2	TRBV5-1	CASSPRRGTSLYNEQFF	TGCGCCAGCAGCCCCAGGCGAGGGACTAGCCTCTACAATGAGCAGTTCTTC
few	TRBJ2-1	TRBD1	TRBV28	CASRGTGGSYNEQFF	TGTGCCAGCAGGGGGACAGGGGGCTCCTACAATGAGCAGTTCTTC
few	TRBJ1-3	-	TRBV4-2	CASSQDPGRGSGNTIYF	TGTGCCAGCAGCCAAGATCCCGGGCGGGGTTCTGGAAACACCATATATTTT
-	TRBJ2-1	TRBD1	TRBV7-9	CASSFSGQGDHEQFF	TGTGCCAGCAGCTTTTCCGGACAGGGCGATCATGAGCAGTTCTTC
few	TRBJ1-1	-	TRBV20-1	CSAPRGGRRDTEAFF	TGCAGTGCACCCCGGGGGGGGCGCCGGGACACTGAAGCTTTCTTT
few	TRBJ2-1	TRBD1	TRBV5-1	CASSSGQGVNEQFF	TGCGCCAGCAGTTCTGGACAGGGGGTCAATGAGCAGTTCTTC
few	TRBJ1-1	-	TRBV20-1	CSARVGVYTEAFF	TGCAGTGCTAGAGTAGGGGTGTACACTGAAGCTTTCTTT
-	TRBJ2-2	-	TRBV5-1	CASSVRDVNTGELFF	TGCGCCAGCAGCGTCCGGGACGTAAACACCGGGGAGCTGTTTTTT
few	TRBJ2-2	-	TRBV4-2	CASSQVEGTNTGELFF	TGTGCCAGCAGCCAAGTCGAAGGAACGAACACCGGGGAGCTGTTTTTT
-	TRBJ2-6	-	TRBV12-1	CASIGQHWSSGANVLTF	TGTGCCAGCATAGGTCAACACTGGAGCTCTGGGGCCAACGTCCTGACTTTC
-	TRBJ2-3	-	TRBV7-8	CASSLAPTGLGDTQYF	TGTGCCAGCAGCTTAGCACCGACGGGCCTTGGAGATACGCAGTATTTT
-	TRBJ1-5	-	TRBV10-2	CASSESGRGESQPQHF	TGCGCCAGCAGTGAGTCGGGCAGGGGAGAGAGCCAGCCCCAGCATTTT
-	TRBJ2-1	TRBD2	TRBV12-5	CASGLSLAGGSYNEQFF	TGTGCTAGTGGTTTGTCGCTAGCGGGGGGCTCCTACAATGAGCAGTTCTTC
few	TRBJ1-4	TRBD1	TRBV28	CASSLVLQGAGEKLFF	TGTGCCAGCAGTTTAGTCCTCCAGGGGGCTGGGGAAAAACTGTTTTTT
-	TRBJ2-4	-	TRBV12-3/TRBV12-4	CASSLGTPGKNIQYF	TGTGCCAGCAGTTTAGGGACTCCGGGCAAAAACATTCAGTACTTC
-	TRBJ2-3	-	TRBV11-3	CASSFRPTDTQYF	TGTGCCAGCAGCTTCCGCCCCACAGATACGCAGTATTTT
few	TRBJ1-1	TRBD1	TRBV10-3	CAIKDRGNTEAFF	TGTGCCATCAAAGACAGGGGTAACACTGAAGCTTTCTTT
-	TRBJ1-3	-	TRBV28	CASREVLSGNTIYF	TGTGCCAGCAGGGAGGTCCTCTCTGGAAACACCATATATTTT
-	TRBJ2-2	TRBD1	TRBV12-3/TRBV12-4	CASTPRTGLYTGELFF	TGTGCCAGCACACCGAGGACAGGGCTATACACCGGGGAGCTGTTTTTT
-	TRBJ2-1	-	TRBV5-1	CASSLGFSVIHEQFF	TGCGCCAGCAGCTTGGGGTTTTCGGTAATCCATGAGCAGTTCTTC
-	TRBJ1-1	-	TRBV5-1	CASKSPWNTEAFF	TGCGCCAGCAAGAGTCCGTGGAACACTGAAGCTTTCTTT
few	TRBJ1-6	-	TRBV28	CASSLPDRNNSPLHF	TGTGCCAGCAGTTTACCCGACAGGAATAATTCACCCCTCCACTTT
-	TRBJ1-1	TRBD1	TRBV12-3/TRBV12-4	CASSFLGTGSSSTEAFF	TGTGCCAGCAGTTTTCTCGGGACAGGGAGTTCAAGCACTGAAGCTTTCTTT
-	TRBJ1-6	TRBD1	TRBV3-1	CASCQNRGRASPLHF	TGTGCCAGCTGCCAAAACAGGGGGCGGGCTTCACCCCTCCACTTT
once	TRBJ2-4	TRBD2	TRBV4-1	CASSQGLLAGVSKNIQYF	TGCGCCAGCAGCCAAGGACTATTAGCGGGGGTATCCAAAAACATTCAGTACTTC
-	TRBJ2-3	-	TRBV5-1	CASSTGLDTRTDTQYF	TGCGCCAGCAGCACCGGACTGGATACCCGCACAGATACGCAGTATTTT
few	TRBJ2-1	-	TRBV20-1	CSARGRNYNEQFF	TGCAGTGCTAGAGGGAGGAACTACAATGAGCAGTTCTTC
many	TRBJ2-2	-	TRBV5-1	CASSPAGRTNTGELFF	TGCGCCAGCAGCCCCGCCGGGAGAACGAACACCGGGGAGCTGTTTTTT
-	TRBJ2-1	-	TRBV11-2	CASSLDLYNEQFF	TGTGCCAGCAGCTTAGATCTATACAATGAGCAGTTCTTC